The 4 T cell receptor beta chains presented below share a single source sample, sequenced in a study of CD8+CD57+ T cells in acquired aplastic anemia. In patients chosen for sequencing, flow cytometry had shown CD8+CD57+ cell expansion. Genomic DNA served as template for TCR beta VDJ and CDR3 profiling. MiXCR, applied by TCRdb to the reads, yields one record per CDR3 protein. The table shows 150,000 to 200,000 distinct CDR3 sequences, with about 45% occurring only once. Input material: sorted CD4+, CD8+, or CD8+CD57+ T cells (not recorded which) from PBMCs. The receptors stem from a human donor with aplastic anemia.

Only a few counts were recorded for this clonotype. In DNA form, the CDR3 reads TGCGCCAGCAGCGTTACAGGGGTAAATCCCTACGAGCAGTACTTC. It translates to CASSVTGVNPYEQYF. The chain carries TRBV5-1 and TRBJ2-7, with 7 positions matching TRBD1. The V gene's germline CDR1 is SGHRS and CDR2 YFSETQ. V gave up 4 bases and J gave up 2 bases; unmatched junction bases: 9. The CDR3 runs 15 residues. Supplemented by reference TRBV5-1 and TRBJ2-7, the full variable domain reads KAGVTQTPRYLIKTRGQQVTLSCSPISGHRSVSWYQQTPGQGLQFLFEYFSETQRNKGNFPGRFSGRQFSNSRSEMNVSTLELGDSALYLCASSVTGVNPYEQYFGPGTRLTVT.

This clonotype was picked up many times. V and J are TRBV5-1 and TRBJ2-3; no firm D call. This CDR3 comprises 13 residues. Trimming took off 3 bases at V and 0 bases at J, with 5 bases between the two ends. Germline V gives CDR1 SGHRS, CDR2 YFSETQ. In DNA, the CDR3 is TGCGCCAGCAGCTCGCTGAGCACAGATACGCAGTATTTT. Amino acid sequence: CASSSLSTDTQYF.

The genes are TRBV29-1 and TRBJ2-1, with D tentatively TRBD2 (6 bases). Germline CDR1 and CDR2: SQVTM and ANQGSEA. Trimming removed 4 bases from V and 4 bases from J, with 17 bases in between. This CDR3 is 15 amino acids long. In nucleotides, the CDR3 is TGCAGCGTTGTAATTGGCGGGGCCACTTACAATGAGCAGTTCTTC. It encodes CSVVIGGATYNEQFF.

This clonotype has a count of ten or more. CDR3 loop: CASSLPYGYTF. DNA for the CDR3: TGTGCCAGCAGCTTGCCCTATGGCTACACCTTC. The V and J genes are TRBV5-8 and TRBJ1-2; no firm D call. Trimming pared 1 base from V and 4 bases from J, leaving 2 bases between. Germline-derived CDR1 and CDR2 are SGHTS and YDEGEE. This CDR3 has 11 residues.